The text below deals with one TCR beta chain. Its antigen has not been determined. One base away there is no much larger clone; base qualities are not given. This sample stems from a study of blood T cell repertoires in COVID-19 (dated by TCRdb to about 2020). Regarding the complete study: Samples from collaborators originated in the United States, Italy and Spain and spanned both the acute and convalescent phases of COVID-19. The material from the prospective study consisted of cDNA or gDNA derived from T cells, B-cell-depleted T cells, or PBMCs. Deeply sampled blood TCRbeta repertoires from subjects exposed to, actively infected with, or recovered from COVID-19 were included in the dataset. The repertoires were released in a freely available public database meant as a resource for research on the immune response to SARS-CoV-2. Samples came from the ongoing ImmuneRACE study (first 160 participants) plus 1,254 subjects from 6 global collaborators. The sample metadata nearly always contained a de-identified subject ID, COVID-19 status, age in years and sex. Where available, HLA class I and class II types were taken from metadata supplied by the sample provider and were not determined by assay-based typing.

TCRbeta CDR3 regions were amplified from genomic DNA using the immunoSEQ Assay, a bias-controlled multiplex PCR. Per the source publication's procedure: The number of nucleated cells in each sample was estimated from the amplification of reference gene primers within the assay. Sequence reads were collapsed and filtered to measure the absolute abundance of every unique TCRbeta CDR3 rearrangement. Productive Simpson clonality was computed per sample as the square root of Simpson's diversity index over productive rearrangements. TCRdb provides this immuneACCESS table in a form limited to in-frame rearrangements. Some clones are lacking; in checked studies, under half of them reflect an unresolved V gene, and why the rest are absent is not known. That table is the source of V, J and clone size, and D and trimming were worked out from the DNA. The sample table contains 250,000 to 300,000 clones; only one count was recorded for around 88% of them. About 7% of the sample lies in the top ten.

What the work shows at the level of the full study, not this receptor alone: The quantity of clinical and demographic metadata differed by source and by participant and was supplied without curation.

Samples from volunteer blood donors who had recovered from COVID-19 were contributed by a second Seattle source. Whole blood was collected in K2EDTA tubes by collaborating institutions according to the institutions' own protocols. Collaborator samples were shipped for TCRbeta analysis as frozen whole blood, isolated PBMCs, or DNA extracted from either sample type. From its cysteine to its phenylalanine, the CDR3 spans 15 amino acids. Only CDR3 DNA is held: 45 bases, read in frame from base 1. V was cut back by 1 base and J by 0 bases, leaving a gap of 9 bases between them. Looking up the germline V gene yields CDR1 SGHVS and CDR2 FQNEAQ.

The receptor was isolated from a woman aged 25 to 39 who had recovered from COVID-19. The specimen sequenced was peripheral blood. This sequence uses TRBV7-8 and TRBJ2-5; the best D guess is TRBD2, with 5 bases matching. The CDR3 protein is CASSLGTGNQETQYF. The nucleotide sequence is TGTGCCAGCAGCTTAGGGACCGGGAACCAAGAGACCCAGTACTTC. The entire variable domain, with the stretches around the CDR3 drawn from the reference TRBV7-8 and TRBJ2-5 proteins, is GAGVSQSPRYKVAKRGQDVALRCDPISGHVSLFWYQQALGQGPEFLTYFQNEAQLDKSGLPSDRFFAERPEGSVSTLKIQRTQQEDSAVYLCASSLGTGNQETQYFGPGTRLLVL.